This TCR beta chain was captured in a study of cytomegalovirus exposure and HLA in healthy donors. The study ran its PCR with 60 Vbeta and 13 Jbeta primers. The assay was immunoSEQ multiplex PCR, and TCRdb's table has in-frame clones only and misses some. The data show approximately 110,000 clones, with roughly 80% seen just once and approximately 8.6% held by the top ten. The study, taken as a whole, reports: Most likely, a cluster of highly shared sequence variants arose as a sequencing artifact. Later analysis demonstrated an association between a missense DCLRE1C variant and TCR beta V- and J-gene trimming. TCR beta chains numbering roughly 150 were designated cytomegalovirus-associated.

A remark on this clone: Its antigen is not identified.

Unmatched junction bases numbered 5, after V lost 2 bases and J lost 4 bases. Germline values: CDR1 SGDLS, CDR2 YYNGEE. This CDR3 is built from 15 residues. The TCR originated in a woman between 40 and 50 years old in good health and CMV-seropositive. V gene TRBV9 combines with J gene TRBJ2-3; the match to TRBD2 covers 9 bases. Source material: PBMCs. CDR3 residues: CASSVAGGLSDTQYF. CDR3 DNA: TGTGCCAGCAGCGTGGCGGGGGGGCTATCAGATACGCAGTATTTT.